This T cell receptor beta chain was found in a study of tumor-infiltrating lymphocytes in primary liver carcinoma. Study-level background: Ranging in age from 30 to 69 years, the patients were men and women. Regarding the study as a whole: Among the pair types, tumor region pairs showed more overlap than tumor-adjacent and tumor-blood pairs.

It was unsorted whole blood that yielded blood RNA, and germline DNA was also extracted. Chronic HBV infection was present, with no prior treatment. Per the germline V gene, CDR1 is SGHVS and CDR2 is FQNEAQ. This CDR3 is built from 11 residues. Turning to this clonotype: Its antigen is currently unknown. Compared with germline, one end of the junction differs, possibly owing to a read error.

A primer in the constant region served to generate TCR beta cDNA from 450 to 600 ng of total RNA. A slightly modified ARM-PCR protocol with three nested multiplex PCR rounds produced these TCR beta libraries. The first two PCR rounds, around 10 cycles each, used TRBV1-TRBV30 forward primers and a C-beta reverse primer. TCRdb recomputed calls from the multiplex PCR reads with MiXCR, one row per CDR3 protein. Of a few hundred thousand distinct CDR3 sequences listed, approximately 58% are singletons. The V call is TRBV7-8, the J call TRBJ2-5; D unclear. Sequenced input: peripheral blood. This TCR came from a woman in her thirties with primary liver carcinoma and hepatitis B virus infection. CDR3 DNA: TGTACCAGCCGTCATGGAGAGACCCAGTACTTC. Amino acids: CTSRHGETQYF.